Shown below are 17 T cell receptor beta chains from a single sample sequenced in a study of shared clonotypes between healthy human individuals. Naive CD8 cells lacked CD45RO and underwent positive selection for CCR7, leaving out terminally differentiated effector memory CD45RA+ cells. Libraries were prepared by immunoSEQ multiplex PCR; TCRdb keeps only in-frame clonotypes and omits some of them. The table records around 1.9 million clones, approximately 94% of them present only once. Sample: naive CD8+ T cells from PBMCs. Receptor source: a man between 18 and 29 years old in good health. Some clones in this sample may be carry-over from other donors' samples.

As regards this clone: Additional DNA sequences in this sample encode the identical CDR3. The rearrangement joins TRBV27 to TRBJ2-3; D uncertain. V was clipped by 5 bases and J by 6 bases, with 6 bases between them. Germline V CDR1 and CDR2: MNHEY, SMNVEV (reference sequence). This CDR3 is 11 amino acids long. The CDR3 DNA follows: TGTGCCAGCAGTCCCGGGGATACGCAGTATTTT. Its protein product is CASSPGDTQYF.

This chain uses TRBV28 with TRBJ2-1; the D gene is possibly TRBD1 (6 bases). CDR1 and CDR2 (germline): MDHEN, SYDVKM. Trimming removed 7 bases at V and 7 bases at J, with 14 bases between. The length of the CDR3 is 13 residues. The CDR3 protein is CASKESRGNEQFF. In DNA, the CDR3 is TGTGCCAGCAAAGAGTCGAGGGGGAATGAGCAGTTCTTC.

The chain has TRBV28 and TRBJ2-7; 7 positions match TRBD1. The CDR3 totals 14 residues. Trimming at V came to 4 bases and at J to 4 bases, leaving 7 bases not matched to a gene. Germline V gene lookup returns CDR1 MDHEN and CDR2 SYDVKM. The CDR3 spells CASSWRGGRYEQYF. The DNA of the CDR3 is TGTGCCAGCAGTTGGAGAGGGGGCAGGTACGAGCAGTACTTC.

The chain is built from TRBV18 and TRBJ1-4; possible D gene TRBD1, 5 bases. The CDR3 consists of 14 residues. The germline V gene encodes CDR1 KGHSH and CDR2 LQKENI. Trimming removed 2 bases from V and 7 bases from J, with 11 bases in between. CDR3 loop: CASSPAAGFEKLFF. In nucleotides, the CDR3 is TGTGCCAGCTCACCAGCGGCAGGGTTTGAAAAACTGTTTTTT.

This chain connects TRBV11-2 to TRBJ2-5, with 7 positions matching TRBD1. The CDR3 runs to 15 residues. The V segment lost 4 bases and the J segment 5 bases; nucleotides outside the gene matches: 10. Germline V gene sequence: CDR1 SGHAT, CDR2 FQNNGV. The CDR3, as DNA: TGTGCCAGCAGCTCGGTCCTGGACAGGCGGGAGACCCAGTACTTC. Protein sequence: CASSSVLDRRETQYF.

This chain uses TRBV28 with TRBJ2-2, with D maybe TRBD1 (6 bases). Trimming shortened V by 7 bases and J by 3 bases, and 12 bases separated the two germline ends. CDR3 length: 14 residues. The germline gives CDR1 MDHEN, CDR2 SYDVKM. CDR3 DNA: TGTGCCAGCACCCCGCAGGGGTACACCGGGGAGCTGTTTTTT. Its translation: CASTPQGYTGELFF.

About this clone itself: Other DNA sequences in the same sample also yield this CDR3. The chain joins TRBV28 to TRBJ1-1; D unclear. CDR3 length equals 10 residues. Per germline, CDR1 MDHEN and CDR2 SYDVKM. The germline V and J ends were trimmed by 1 base and 8 bases, with 2 bases remaining between them. The CDR3 DNA reads as TGTGCCAGCAGTTTATCGGAAGCTTTCTTT. Its protein is CASSLSEAFF.

The rearrangement joins TRBV4-2 to TRBJ2-7; D is perhaps TRBD1 (6 bases). V was clipped by 2 bases and J by 1 base, with 15 bases between them. The germline V gene has CDR1 LGHNA and CDR2 YNFKEQ. This CDR3 has 16 amino acids. CDR3 DNA sequence: TGTGCCAGCAGCCAAAGAACAGGGCAAAATTCCTACGAGCAGTACTTC. Translation gives CASSQRTGQNSYEQYF.

This chain links TRBV27 with TRBJ2-7; a weak D match, TRBD2 (5 bases). Trimming cost V 2 bases and J 6 bases, with 20 bases left between them. Germline CDR1 MNHEY, CDR2 SMNVEV (reference sequence). This CDR3 spans 16 amino acids. The DNA for the CDR3 is TGTGCCAGCAGTTTAGGCCTTTCGCACGGGGTCTCCGAGCAGTACTTC. Encoded protein: CASSLGLSHGVSEQYF.

The chain couples TRBV19 to TRBJ2-7; no firm D call. CDR1 is LNHDA, CDR2 SQIVND, per germline (reference sequence). Trimming pared 5 bases from V and 3 bases from J, leaving 20 bases between. This CDR3 has 16 residues. This CDR3 reads CASSPPFGSPNYEQYF. CDR3 DNA sequence: TGTGCCAGTAGTCCCCCTTTCGGTTCTCCGAACTACGAGCAGTACTTC.

V is TRBV28 and J is TRBJ2-7; 7 bases line up with TRBD1. The CDR3 spans 14 residues. Looked up from germline, CDR1 is MDHEN and CDR2 is SYDVKM. The J segment lost 7 bases and the V segment lost 6 bases, leaving 12 bases of the junction unmatched. The CDR3 DNA reads as TGTGCCAGCAGAATGACAGGGACACTTGGGGAGCAGTACTTC. It specifies CASRMTGTLGEQYF.

This sequence joins TRBV28 and TRBJ2-5, with D unclear. CDR3 length equals 16 residues. The germline gives CDR1 MDHEN, CDR2 SYDVKM. V was trimmed by 2 bases and J by 1 base, leaving 14 bases between them. The chain's CDR3 is CASSLNLVVFQETQYF. The CDR3 DNA reads as TGTGCCAGCAGTTTAAACCTAGTAGTCTTCCAAGAGACCCAGTACTTC.

V gene TRBV19 combines with J gene TRBJ2-1; tentatively, D is TRBD1 or TRBD2 (5 bases each). Trimming shortened V by 8 bases and J by 8 bases, and 16 bases separated the two germline ends. Germline CDR1 is LNHDA and CDR2 is SQIVND (reference sequence). There are 13 residues in the CDR3. In nucleotides, the CDR3 is TGTGCCAGTCTGGGACGAGGTAAGGATGAGCAGTTCTTC. Translating gives CASLGRGKDEQFF.

The chain joins TRBV7-8 to TRBJ1-5, with 9 bases aligning to TRBD1. Germline V CDR1 and CDR2: SGHVS, FQNEAQ. The CDR3 runs to 15 residues. The trim removed 5 bases at V and 6 bases at J, leaving 8 bases unmatched. For the CDR3, the DNA is TGTGCCAGCAGCCCAAGGGACAGGGAGGGTCAGCCCCAGCATTTT. Translated: CASSPRDREGQPQHF.

The chain has TRBV6-5 and TRBJ1-2, with TRBD1 as a possible D gene (5 bases). The CDR3 runs to 13 residues. Per the germline V gene, CDR1 is MNHEY and CDR2 is SVGAGI. The V end was cut by 5 bases, the J end by 6 bases, with 13 bases between. The CDR3, as DNA: TGTGCCAGCAGTCCCGGGACGGTCAATGGCTACACCTTC. Translating it yields CASSPGTVNGYTF.

This clone has a handful of counts. Other DNA sequences in the same sample also yield this CDR3. The chain uses TRBV9 and TRBJ2-7; D ambiguous. Trimming cost V 0 bases and J 1 base, with 5 bases left between them. CDR1 and CDR2 from the germline V gene are SGDLS and YYNGEE. The CDR3 covers 13 residues. As DNA, the CDR3 is TGTGCCAGCAGCGTAGGACTTTCCTACGAGCAGTACTTC. Amino acid sequence: CASSVGLSYEQYF.

The chain has TRBV7-6 and TRBJ1-3, with D maybe TRBD1 (6 bases). Trimming removed 7 bases from V and 0 bases from J, with 19 bases in between. This CDR3 has 17 residues. Germline CDR1 is SGHVS and CDR2 is FNYEAQ. CDR3 nucleotides: TGTGCCAGCACCCCAACAAGGGGGTTAGTCTCTGGAAACACCATATATTTT. Its protein is CASTPTRGLVSGNTIYF.